This entry concerns a single T cell receptor beta chain. Its antigen remains unidentified. The data were taken from a study of monozygotic twins with inflammatory bowel disease. Study-level points and caveats: Among IBD patients, TCRbeta diversity (inverse Simpson) was lower than in healthy co-twins.

Template switching was used to attach UMIs, which incorporated a 6-nucleotide sample barcode. Reanalyzing the 5' RACE reads, TCRdb keeps one entry per CDR3 protein, without DNA. This listing includes over 350,000 distinct CDR3 sequences. This TCR derives from a human donor with ulcerative colitis or Crohn's disease, or a healthy co-twin of an affected twin (not recorded which). The sample was blood.

CDR3 sequence: CASSVGSGGANEQFF. V usage is TRBV9 and J usage is TRBJ2-1; TCRdb designates TRBD2, a call that cannot be tested without DNA. This CDR3 has 15 amino acids. Germline V lookup: CDR1 SGDLS, CDR2 YYNGEE.